Sequencing of this T cell receptor (beta chain) was carried out in a study of cytomegalovirus exposure and HLA in healthy donors. Study results and limitations: Several of the most significant clusters appeared linked to common viral pathogens, based on a later analysis.

The PCR had 60 Vbeta and 13 Jbeta primers. Sequencing was performed with immunoSEQ multiplex PCR; in TCRdb, only in-frame clones are kept and a portion is missing. The repertoire includes around 140,000 clones, roughly 70% of them detected once, and approximately 4.2% sits in the top ten. With respect to this clone: Its matching antigen is unknown.

The CDR3 covers 15 residues. Germline-derived CDR1 and CDR2 are SGHDN and FVKESK. Unmatched junction bases numbered 4, after V lost 3 bases and J lost 2 bases. J is TRBJ1-3 and V is TRBV14; TRBD1 agrees at 7 bases. Sample: PBMCs. The sequence came from a man aged 45-65 years in good health and CMV-seropositive. CDR3 bases: TGTGCCAGCAGCCAGGCCGGGACAGCTGGAAACACCATATATTTT. This translates into CASSQAGTAGNTIYF.